These T cell receptor beta chains were read from a single sample in a study of cytomegalovirus exposure and HLA in healthy donors. Profiling relied on immunoSEQ multiplex PCR, and the TCRdb table lists in-frame clones only, not all of them. The listing contains roughly 50,000 clones. Source material: PBMCs. The receptor set was obtained from a woman aged 40 to 55 in good health and CMV-seronegative. CDR3s include the opening cysteine and the closing phenylalanine or tryptophan. Fields, in order: CDR3 DNA, CDR3 protein, V gene, J gene, D gene, clone size. A D gene is named only where the DNA matches it firmly. The size field is filled for only some rows; it gives once, few, many or a size class.

cdr3_nt: TGCAGTGCTAGTAAACGGGACGAGCAGTACTTC
cdr3_aa: CSASKRDEQYF
v_call: TRBV20-1
j_call: TRBJ2-7
d_call: NA
clone_size: NA

cdr3_nt: TGTGCCAGCAGCCACCCCCGGGGTAGAGCGTTCACAGATACGCAGTATTTT
cdr3_aa: CASSHPRGRAFTDTQYF
v_call: TRBV4-2
j_call: TRBJ2-3
d_call: NA
clone_size: NA

cdr3_nt: TGTGCCAGCAGCTTCGGACTATCTCAAGAGAACCAGTACTTC
cdr3_aa: CASSFGLSQENQYF
v_call: TRBV11-2
j_call: TRBJ2-5
d_call: NA
clone_size: NA

cdr3_nt: TGTGCCATCGGGGGGGGTAGCACAGATACGCAGTATTTT
cdr3_aa: CAIGGGSTDTQYF
v_call: TRBV7-9
j_call: TRBJ2-3
d_call: TRBD2
clone_size: NA

cdr3_nt: TGTGCCAGCAGCTTAGTGAGGGGGAACTACGAGCAGTACTTC
cdr3_aa: CASSLVRGNYEQYF
v_call: TRBV13
j_call: TRBJ2-7
d_call: NA
clone_size: NA

cdr3_nt: TGTGCCAGTAGTCCCCGGGGGACTCACAACACCGGGGAGCTGTTTTTT
cdr3_aa: CASSPRGTHNTGELFF
v_call: TRBV19
j_call: TRBJ2-2
d_call: NA
clone_size: NA

cdr3_nt: TGTGCCAGCAGCTACCCCGGGACTTTGGGCTATGGCTACACCTTC
cdr3_aa: CASSYPGTLGYGYTF
v_call: TRBV28
j_call: TRBJ1-2
d_call: NA
clone_size: NA

cdr3_nt: TGTGCCAGCTCACCACCTCAAAGGGGGCTTCATGGCTACACCTTC
cdr3_aa: CASSPPQRGLHGYTF
v_call: TRBV18
j_call: TRBJ1-2
d_call: TRBD1
clone_size: NA

cdr3_nt: TGTGCCAGCAGTGAAAGGGGGTTGATGTATGGCTACACCTTC
cdr3_aa: CASSERGLMYGYTF
v_call: TRBV6-1
j_call: TRBJ1-2
d_call: NA
clone_size: NA

cdr3_nt: TGCGCCAGCAGCCAAGGGACAGGGGGCACAACTAATGAAAAACTGTTTTTT
cdr3_aa: CASSQGTGGTTNEKLFF
v_call: TRBV4-3
j_call: TRBJ1-4
d_call: TRBD1
clone_size: NA

cdr3_nt: TGTGCCAGCGAAAAGGGACAGACTAACTATGGCTACACCTTC
cdr3_aa: CASEKGQTNYGYTF
v_call: TRBV6-6
j_call: TRBJ1-2
d_call: TRBD1
clone_size: NA

cdr3_nt: TGTGCCAGCTCACCAGACATGAAAACTGAAGCTTTCTTT
cdr3_aa: CASSPDMKTEAFF
v_call: TRBV18
j_call: TRBJ1-1
d_call: NA
clone_size: NA

cdr3_nt: TGTGCCAGCAGCGTACCCACCGCCAGGGGAGTCTATGGCTACACCTTC
cdr3_aa: CASSVPTARGVYGYTF
v_call: TRBV5-4
j_call: TRBJ1-2
d_call: NA
clone_size: NA

cdr3_nt: TGTGCCAGCAGACGAGACGGGGAGAACACTGAAGCTTTCTTT
cdr3_aa: CASRRDGENTEAFF
v_call: TRBV2
j_call: TRBJ1-1
d_call: NA
clone_size: NA

cdr3_nt: TGTGCCAGCAGTGACAGAGGGGGATTGAGCACAGATACGCAGTATTTT
cdr3_aa: CASSDRGGLSTDTQYF
v_call: TRBV6-1
j_call: TRBJ2-3
d_call: NA
clone_size: NA

cdr3_nt: TGTGCCAGCAGTTACAGCCCAGGGATTAGCACAGATACGCAGTATTTT
cdr3_aa: CASSYSPGISTDTQYF
v_call: TRBV6-5
j_call: TRBJ2-3
d_call: NA
clone_size: NA

cdr3_nt: TGCAGCGTGGTGGGGGGGGCCAGTTCCTACGAGCAGTACTTC
cdr3_aa: CSVVGGASSYEQYF
v_call: TRBV29-1
j_call: TRBJ2-7
d_call: NA
clone_size: NA

cdr3_nt: TGTGCCAGTAGAGCACGACAGGTCCGGCACACTGAAGCTTTCTTT
cdr3_aa: CASRARQVRHTEAFF
v_call: TRBV19
j_call: TRBJ1-1
d_call: NA
clone_size: NA

cdr3_nt: TGTGCCAGCTCACCCCTGCAGGGGAATGAAAAACTGTTTTTT
cdr3_aa: CASSPLQGNEKLFF
v_call: TRBV18
j_call: TRBJ1-4
d_call: NA
clone_size: NA

cdr3_nt: TGTGCCAGCAAGAGGCTAGCCGCCGGGGAGCTGTTTTTT
cdr3_aa: CASKRLAAGELFF
v_call: TRBV2
j_call: TRBJ2-2
d_call: NA
clone_size: NA

cdr3_nt: TGTGCCAGCAGCCCCCGTGTACCAGGCCGCCACTATGGCTACACCTTC
cdr3_aa: CASSPRVPGRHYGYTF
v_call: TRBV7-9
j_call: TRBJ1-2
d_call: NA
clone_size: medium-sized

cdr3_nt: TGCGCCAGCAGCCAAGAGGGGGGGCGCACTGAAGCTTTCTTT
cdr3_aa: CASSQEGGRTEAFF
v_call: TRBV4-3
j_call: TRBJ1-1
d_call: NA
clone_size: NA